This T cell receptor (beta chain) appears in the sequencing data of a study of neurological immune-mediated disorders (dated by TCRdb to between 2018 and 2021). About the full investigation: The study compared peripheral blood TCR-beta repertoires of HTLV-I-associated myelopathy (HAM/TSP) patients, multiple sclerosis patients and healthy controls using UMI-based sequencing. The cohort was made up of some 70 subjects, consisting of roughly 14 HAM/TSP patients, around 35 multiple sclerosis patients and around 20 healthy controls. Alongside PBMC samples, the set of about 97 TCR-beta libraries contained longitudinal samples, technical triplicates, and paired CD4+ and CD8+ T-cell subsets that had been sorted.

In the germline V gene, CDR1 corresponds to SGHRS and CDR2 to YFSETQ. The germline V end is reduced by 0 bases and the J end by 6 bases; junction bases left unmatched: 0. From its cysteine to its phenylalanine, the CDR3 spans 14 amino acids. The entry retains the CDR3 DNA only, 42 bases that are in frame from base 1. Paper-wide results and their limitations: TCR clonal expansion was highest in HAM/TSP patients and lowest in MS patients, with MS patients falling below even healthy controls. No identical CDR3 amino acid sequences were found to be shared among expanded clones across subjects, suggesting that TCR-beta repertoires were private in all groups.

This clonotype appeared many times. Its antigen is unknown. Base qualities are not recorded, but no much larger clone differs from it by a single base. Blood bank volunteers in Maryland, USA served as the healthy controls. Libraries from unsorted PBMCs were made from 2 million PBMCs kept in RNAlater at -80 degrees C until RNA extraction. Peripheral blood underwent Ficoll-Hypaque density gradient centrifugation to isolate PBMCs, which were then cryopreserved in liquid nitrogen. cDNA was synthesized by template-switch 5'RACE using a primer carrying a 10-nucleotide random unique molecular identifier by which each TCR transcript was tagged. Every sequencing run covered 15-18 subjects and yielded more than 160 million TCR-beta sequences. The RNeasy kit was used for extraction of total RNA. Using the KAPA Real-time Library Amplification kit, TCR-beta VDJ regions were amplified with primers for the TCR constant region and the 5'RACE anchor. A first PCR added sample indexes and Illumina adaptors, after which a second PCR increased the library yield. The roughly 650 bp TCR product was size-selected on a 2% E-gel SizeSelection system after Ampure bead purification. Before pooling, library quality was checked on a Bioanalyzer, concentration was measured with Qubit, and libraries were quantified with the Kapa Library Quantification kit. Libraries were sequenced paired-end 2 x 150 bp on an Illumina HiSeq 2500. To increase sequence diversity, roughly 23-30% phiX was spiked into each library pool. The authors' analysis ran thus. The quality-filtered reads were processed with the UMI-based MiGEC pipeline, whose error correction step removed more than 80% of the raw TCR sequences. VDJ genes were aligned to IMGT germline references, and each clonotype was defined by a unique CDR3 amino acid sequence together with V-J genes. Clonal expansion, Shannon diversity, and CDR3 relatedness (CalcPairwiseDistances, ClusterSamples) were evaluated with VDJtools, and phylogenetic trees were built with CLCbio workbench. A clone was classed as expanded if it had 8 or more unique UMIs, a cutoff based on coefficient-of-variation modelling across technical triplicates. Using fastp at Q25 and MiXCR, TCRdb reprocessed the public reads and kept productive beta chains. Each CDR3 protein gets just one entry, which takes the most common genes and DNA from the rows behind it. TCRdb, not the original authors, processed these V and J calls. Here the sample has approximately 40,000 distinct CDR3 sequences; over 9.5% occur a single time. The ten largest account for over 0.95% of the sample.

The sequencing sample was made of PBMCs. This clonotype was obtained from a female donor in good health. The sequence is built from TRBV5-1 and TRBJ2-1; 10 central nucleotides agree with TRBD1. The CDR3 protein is CASSLGTGGNEQFF. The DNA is TGCGCCAGCAGCTTGGGGACAGGGGGCAATGAGCAGTTCTTC.